The clone carrying this T cell receptor (beta chain) was recorded once. These data belong to a study of blood T cell repertoires in COVID-19. Assay: immunoSEQ multiplex PCR; the TCRdb copy retains only in-frame clones and omits some. The sample records some 400,000 clones, about 90% being singletons. The germline gives CDR1 MNHEY, CDR2 SVGEGT. V was cut by 5 bases and J by 3 bases, with 11 bases left in between. The CDR3 runs to 13 residues. Recruited during active infection, patients (from Seattle) were subsequently followed longitudinally. The TCR originated in a woman aged 25 to 39 with COVID-19, enrolled during active disease. The rearrangement joins TRBV6-2 or TRBV6-3 to TRBJ2-7; perhaps TRBD2 as D (6 bases). The sample was peripheral blood. This CDR3 reads CASSPTGSYEQYF. The DNA for the CDR3 is TGTGCCAGCAGTCCAACCGGGAGCTACGAGCAGTACTTC.